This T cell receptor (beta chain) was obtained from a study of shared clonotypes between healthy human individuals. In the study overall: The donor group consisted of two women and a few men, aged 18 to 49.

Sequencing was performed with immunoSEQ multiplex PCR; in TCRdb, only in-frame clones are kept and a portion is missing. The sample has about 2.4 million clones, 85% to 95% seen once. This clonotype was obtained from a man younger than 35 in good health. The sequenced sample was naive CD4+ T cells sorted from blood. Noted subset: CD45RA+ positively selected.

The DNA for the CDR3 is TGTGCCAGCGGTTCCGGGACAGGGCTAGATACGCAGTATTTT. Its protein product is CASGSGTGLDTQYF. The V call is TRBV6-5, the J call TRBJ2-3, with TRBD1 matching 9 bases. Germline CDR1 MNHEY, CDR2 SVGAGI. There are 14 residues in the CDR3. V gave up 8 bases and J gave up 5 bases; unmatched junction bases: 8.